A single sample gave rise to the 21 T cell receptor beta chains below, sequenced in a study of cytomegalovirus exposure and HLA in healthy donors. PCR primers comprised 60 Vbeta and 13 Jbeta primers. This table comes from immunoSEQ multiplex PCR, and its TCRdb copy is limited to in-frame clones, with some not included. In the table there are 100,000 or so clones, over 12% of which are singletons. Sequencing input: PBMCs. The receptors shown here come from a female donor in good health and CMV-seronegative.

This clone was detected a few times. The V and J genes are TRBV11-2 and TRBJ2-7, with 10 bases lining up with TRBD1. The V and J ends lost 5 bases and 2 bases, in that order; junction bases with no gene match: 3. CDR3 length: 14 amino acids. In germline, CDR1 is SGHAT, CDR2 FQNNGV. The CDR3: CASSAGQGAYEQYF. In nucleotides, the CDR3 is TGTGCCAGCAGCGCCGGACAGGGGGCCTACGAGCAGTACTTC.

The chain links TRBV27 to TRBJ2-3; tentative D call: TRBD1 (6 bases). This CDR3 is built from 13 residues. V was shortened by 5 bases and J by 4 bases, with 10 bases between the two germline ends. Germline CDR1 reads MNHEY; CDR2 reads SMNVEV (reference sequence). Here the CDR3 reads CASSRDRSDTQYF. CDR3 nucleotide sequence: TGTGCCAGCAGTAGAGACAGGTCAGATACGCAGTATTTT.

The V and J genes are TRBV5-6 and TRBJ2-5, with D possibly being TRBD2 (6 bases). The CDR3 loop spans 15 amino acids. Germline V gene data show CDR1 as SGHDT and CDR2 as YYEEEE. With 4 bases removed from V and 5 bases from J, the gap between germline ends came to 18 bases. Here the CDR3 DNA reads TGTGCCAGCAGCCGAAGACAGCCCCGGGAGGAGACCCAGTACTTC. It is translated as CASSRRQPREETQYF. Full variable domain (rest looked up from reference TRBV5-6 and TRBJ2-5): DAGVTQSPTHLIKTRGQQVTLRCSPKSGHDTVSWYQQALGQGPQFIFQYYEEEERQRGNFPDRFSGHQFPNYSSELNVNALLLGDSALYLCASSRRQPREETQYFGPGTRLLVL.

The chain combines TRBV12-5 with TRBJ1-1; a possible D gene is TRBD1 (6 bases). The CDR3 spans 14 residues. The V end was cut by 3 bases, the J end by 8 bases, with 16 bases between. Germline loops: CDR1 LGHNT, CDR2 FRNRAP. CDR3 sequence reads: CASGFLISGTEAFF. The DNA of the CDR3 is TGTGCTAGTGGTTTCCTAATATCCGGGACAGAAGCTTTCTTT.

Here the CDR3 reads CASSGGTSGGWETQYF. The CDR3 nucleotides read TGTGCCAGCAGCGGCGGGACTAGCGGGGGGTGGGAGACCCAGTACTTC. The gene calls are TRBV7-9 and TRBJ2-5, with 15 bases fitting TRBD2. This CDR3 is 16 amino acids long. The germline gives CDR1 SEHNR, CDR2 FQNEAQ (reference sequence). V gave up 5 bases and J gave up 5 bases; unmatched junction bases: 6.

This clone was counted a few times. DNA of the CDR3: TGTGCCAGCAGTGGAGATGGGGGGTGGAATGGCTACACCTTC. Its translation is CASSGDGGWNGYTF. This chain connects TRBV25-1 to TRBJ1-2, with TRBD1 as a possible D gene (5 bases). The germline V and J ends were trimmed by 4 bases and 6 bases, with 15 bases remaining between them. The CDR3 contains 14 residues. Germline loops: CDR1 MGHDK, CDR2 SYGVNS.

This chain links TRBV19 with TRBJ1-1; 11 bases are a match to TRBD1. V lost 7 bases to trimming and J lost 3 bases; unmatched junction nucleotides: 7. Germline-derived CDR1 and CDR2 are LNHDA and SQIVND (reference sequence). This CDR3 has 15 residues. The CDR3, as DNA: TGTGCCAGTAAGCGGACAGGGGGCCCGGACACTGAAGCTTTCTTT. Its translation: CASKRTGGPDTEAFF.

This clone has just a few counts. The V gene is TRBV9, the J gene TRBJ2-5, with D uncertain. This CDR3 region has 15 residues. CDR1 is SGDLS and CDR2 is YYNGEE in the germline V gene. V lost 0 bases to trimming and J lost 5 bases, with 14 bases between them. The CDR3 DNA is TGTGCCAGCAGCGTAGGGGTCGGCCGCGGTGAGACCCAGTACTTC. Translation: CASSVGVGRGETQYF.

The table lists this clone with a few counts. The V and J genes are TRBV4-3 and TRBJ2-3, with D uncertain. V lost 3 bases, J lost 5 bases, and 9 bases lay in between. CDR1 and CDR2 (germline): LGHNA, YSLEER. This CDR3 has 13 residues. CDR3 in amino acids: CASSQLQKDTQYF. CDR3 coding DNA: TGCGCCAGCAGCCAGTTACAGAAAGATACGCAGTATTTT.

In this sample, this clone turned up a few times. The genes are TRBV5-1 and TRBJ1-6; D uncertain. The V end lost 1 base, the J end lost 8 bases, and 10 bases lay between the germline ends. This CDR3 is 14 amino acids long. Germline-derived CDR1 and CDR2 are SGHRS and YFSETQ. Here the CDR3 reads CASSLRKPYSPLHF. CDR3 in DNA: TGCGCCAGCAGCTTGAGAAAGCCATATTCACCCCTCCACTTT.

This clone came up a few times. The J gene is TRBJ1-2, the V gene TRBV5-1; 12 bases fit TRBD1. The CDR3 sequence is 13 residues long. Per the germline V gene, CDR1 is SGHRS and CDR2 is YFSETQ. With 3 bases clipped from V and 8 bases from J, the junction kept 2 bases outside the gene matches. The CDR3 loop reads CASSSGTGGGYTF. DNA for the CDR3: TGCGCCAGCAGCTCCGGGACAGGGGGCGGCTACACCTTC.

The genes are TRBV12-5 and TRBJ2-7; 10 positions match TRBD1. With V trimmed by 8 bases and J by 2 bases, 3 bases remained unmatched. The CDR3 is 13 residues long. Germline V gene lookup returns CDR1 LGHNT and CDR2 FRNRAP. CDR3 sequence: CASSGTGAYEQYF. For the CDR3, the DNA is TGTGCTAGTAGCGGGACAGGGGCCTACGAGCAGTACTTC.

This clone was seen more than once but under ten times. The rearrangement uses TRBV7-8 and TRBJ2-7; 7 bases are a match to TRBD1. V shed 5 bases, J shed 1 base, and the junction held 8 bases outside the gene matches. This CDR3 has 15 residues. Germline CDR1 reads SGHVS; CDR2 reads FQNEAQ. CDR3 region: CASSTQTGRSYEQYF. CDR3 coding DNA: TGTGCCAGCAGCACCCAGACAGGGCGATCCTACGAGCAGTACTTC.

This clone was recorded only once. V usage is TRBV5-1 and J usage is TRBJ1-6; tentatively, D is TRBD1 (5 bases). The ends were cut back, 4 bases at V and 8 bases at J, with 19 bases in the middle. Germline V gives CDR1 SGHRS, CDR2 YFSETQ. This CDR3 is 16 amino acids long. CDR3 region: CASSPRVGGGDSPLHF. DNA of the CDR3: TGCGCCAGCAGCCCGCGTGTCGGGGGAGGTGATTCACCCCTCCACTTT.

This clone was seen more than once but under ten times. The chain uses TRBV6-5 and TRBJ1-2; TRBD1 might be the D (5 bases). CDR1 is MNHEY and CDR2 is SVGAGI in the germline V gene. The V and J ends lost 4 bases and 7 bases respectively, with 19 bases between them. The CDR3 length is 15 residues. In DNA form, the CDR3 reads TGTGCCAGCAGTTCCTACGGGGGAGGGGCGCGTGGCTACACCTTC. Its protein is CASSSYGGGARGYTF.

This clone was seen more than once but under ten times. This rearrangement joins TRBV21-1 to TRBJ1-6; the table's D gene call, TRBD1, was not cross checked with the DNA. TRBV21-1 corresponds to a pseudogene. This CDR3 has 21 amino acids. CDR3 in amino acids: CASSKEESRDRAQSYNSPLHF. CDR3 nucleotide sequence: TGTGCCAGCAGCAAAGAAGAGTCGAGGGACAGGGCCCAATCCTATAATTCACCCCTCCACTTT.

This chain connects TRBV20-1 to TRBJ1-2; D uncertain. Germline V gene sequence: CDR1 DFQATT, CDR2 SNEGSKA (reference sequence). The CDR3 spans 11 residues. Trimming pared 3 bases from V and 6 bases from J, leaving 8 bases between. CDR3 nucleotide sequence: TGCAGTGCTAGTAGCGTCCATGGCTACACCTTC. This translates into CSASSVHGYTF.

This chain connects TRBV4-3 to TRBJ1-2; D remains unclear. V lost 2 bases, J lost 4 bases, and 14 bases lay in between. This CDR3 has 15 residues. From germline, CDR1 is LGHNA and CDR2 YSLEER. CDR3 bases: TGCGCCAGCAGCCAACAAAAACGGGGAACCTATGGCTACACCTTC. This translates into CASSQQKRGTYGYTF.

V and J are TRBV27 and TRBJ2-7; TRBD1 aligns across 7 bases. The V and J ends lost 4 bases and 5 bases, in that order; junction bases with no gene match: 11. Germline V gives CDR1 MNHEY, CDR2 SMNVEV (reference sequence). The CDR3 contains 15 residues. CDR3 amino acids: CASSSFLTGSHEQYF. CDR3 bases: TGTGCCAGCAGTTCGTTCCTGACAGGGTCTCACGAGCAGTACTTC.

This sequence joins TRBV4-1 and TRBJ1-2, with TRBD1 matching over 7 bases. Looked up from germline, CDR1 is MGHRA and CDR2 is YSYEKL. Losses at the gene ends were 1 base for V and 5 bases for J; bases not matched to a gene: 7. CDR3 length: 15 amino acids. Here the CDR3 reads CASSQVPGQPYGYTF. CDR3 nucleotide sequence: TGCGCCAGCAGCCAAGTCCCGGGACAGCCATATGGCTACACCTTC.

The chain links TRBV19 to TRBJ1-2, with 9 bases identical to TRBD1. Germline V gene sequence: CDR1 LNHDA, CDR2 SQIVND (reference sequence). With V trimmed by 4 bases and J by 6 bases, 6 bases remained unmatched. The CDR3 runs 14 residues. The chain's CDR3 is CASSRGGQGDGYTF. CDR3 DNA sequence: TGTGCCAGTAGTAGGGGGGGACAGGGAGATGGCTACACCTTC.